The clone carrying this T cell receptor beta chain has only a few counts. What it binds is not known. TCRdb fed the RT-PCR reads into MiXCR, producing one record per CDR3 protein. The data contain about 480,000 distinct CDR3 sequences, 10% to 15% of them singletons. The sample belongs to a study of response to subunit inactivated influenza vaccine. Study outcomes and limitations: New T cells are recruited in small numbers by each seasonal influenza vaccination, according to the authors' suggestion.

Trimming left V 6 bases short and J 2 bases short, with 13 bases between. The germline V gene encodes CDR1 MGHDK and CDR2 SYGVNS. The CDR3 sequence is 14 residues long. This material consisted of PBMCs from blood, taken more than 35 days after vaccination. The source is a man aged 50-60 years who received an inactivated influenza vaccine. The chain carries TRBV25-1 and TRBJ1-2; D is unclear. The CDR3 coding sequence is TGTGCCAGCAGCGACCGGGTCCAAAACTATGGCTACACCTTC. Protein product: CASSDRVQNYGYTF.